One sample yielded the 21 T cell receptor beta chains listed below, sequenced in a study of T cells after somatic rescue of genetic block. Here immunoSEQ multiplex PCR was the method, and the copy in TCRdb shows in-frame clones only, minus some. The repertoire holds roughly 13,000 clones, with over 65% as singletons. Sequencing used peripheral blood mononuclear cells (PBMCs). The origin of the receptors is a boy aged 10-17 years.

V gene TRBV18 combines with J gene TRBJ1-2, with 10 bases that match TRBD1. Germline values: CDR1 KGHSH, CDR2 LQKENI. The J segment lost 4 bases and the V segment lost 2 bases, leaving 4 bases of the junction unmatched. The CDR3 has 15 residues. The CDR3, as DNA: TGTGCCAGCTCACCAATTAGGACAGGGGGCTATGGCTACACCTTC. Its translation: CASSPIRTGGYGYTF.

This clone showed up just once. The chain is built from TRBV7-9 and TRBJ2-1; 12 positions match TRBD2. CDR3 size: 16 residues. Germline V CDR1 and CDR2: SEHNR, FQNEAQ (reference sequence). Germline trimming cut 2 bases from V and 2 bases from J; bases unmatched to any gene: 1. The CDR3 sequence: CASSLLAGGPYNEQFF. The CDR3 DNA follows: TGTGCCAGCAGCTTACTAGCGGGGGGGCCCTACAATGAGCAGTTCTTC.

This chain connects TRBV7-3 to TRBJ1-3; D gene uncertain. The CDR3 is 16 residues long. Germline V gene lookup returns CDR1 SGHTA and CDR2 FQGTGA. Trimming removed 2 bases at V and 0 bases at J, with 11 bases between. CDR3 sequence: CASSLGQAGSGNTIYF. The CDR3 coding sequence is TGTGCCAGCAGCTTAGGGCAGGCCGGCTCTGGAAACACCATATATTTT.

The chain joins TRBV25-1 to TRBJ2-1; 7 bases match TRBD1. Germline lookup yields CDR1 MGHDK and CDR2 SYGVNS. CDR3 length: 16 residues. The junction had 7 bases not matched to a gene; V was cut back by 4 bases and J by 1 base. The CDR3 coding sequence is TGTGCCAGCAGTGTCCCCGGGACAGCGTCCTACAATGAGCAGTTCTTC. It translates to CASSVPGTASYNEQFF.

The CDR3 reads CASSLASSYTQYF. In DNA, the CDR3 is TGTGCCAGCAGCTTAGCTTCCTCTTATACGCAGTATTTT. The gene calls are TRBV11-2 and TRBJ2-3; D not resolved. Germline V gives CDR1 SGHAT, CDR2 FQNNGV. CDR3 length: 13 residues. V was pared by 1 base and J by 7 bases, with 9 bases between.

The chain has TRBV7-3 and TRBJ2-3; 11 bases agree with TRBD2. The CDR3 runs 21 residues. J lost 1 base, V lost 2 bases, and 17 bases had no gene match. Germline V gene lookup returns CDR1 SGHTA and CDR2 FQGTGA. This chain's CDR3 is CASSLALPIRLAGPRTDTQYF. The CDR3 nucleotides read TGTGCCAGCAGCTTAGCCCTCCCAATACGACTAGCGGGGCCCCGCACAGATACGCAGTATTTT.

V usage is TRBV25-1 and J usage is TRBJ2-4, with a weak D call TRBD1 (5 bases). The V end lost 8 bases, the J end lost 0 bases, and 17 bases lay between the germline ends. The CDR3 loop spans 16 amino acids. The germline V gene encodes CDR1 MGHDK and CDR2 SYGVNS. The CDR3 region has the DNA TGTGCCAGCTCCAAGGGGTTTACCCTAGCCAAAAACATTCAGTACTTC. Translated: CASSKGFTLAKNIQYF. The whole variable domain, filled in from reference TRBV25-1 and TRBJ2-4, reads EADIYQTPRYLVIGTGKKITLECSQTMGHDKMYWYQQDPGMELHLIHYSYGVNSTEKGDLSSESTVSRIRTEHFPLTLESARPSHTSQYLCASSKGFTLAKNIQYFGAGTRLSVL.

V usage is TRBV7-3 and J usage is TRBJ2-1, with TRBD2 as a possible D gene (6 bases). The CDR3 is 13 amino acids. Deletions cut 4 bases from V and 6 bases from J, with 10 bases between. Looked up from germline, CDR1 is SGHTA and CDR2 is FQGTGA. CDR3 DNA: TGTGCCAGCAGCTCGCGGGGCGGCAATGAGCAGTTCTTC. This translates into CASSSRGGNEQFF.

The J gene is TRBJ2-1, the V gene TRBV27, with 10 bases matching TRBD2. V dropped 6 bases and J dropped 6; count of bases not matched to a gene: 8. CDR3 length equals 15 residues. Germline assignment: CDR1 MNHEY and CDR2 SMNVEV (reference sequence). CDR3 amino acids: CASSPGLAAINEQFF. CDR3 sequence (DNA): TGTGCCAGCAGCCCCGGACTAGCGGCGATCAATGAGCAGTTCTTC.

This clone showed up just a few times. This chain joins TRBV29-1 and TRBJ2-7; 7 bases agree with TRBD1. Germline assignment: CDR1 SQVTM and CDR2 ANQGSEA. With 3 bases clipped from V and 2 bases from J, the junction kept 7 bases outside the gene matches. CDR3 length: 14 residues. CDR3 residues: CSVEAETGPYEQYF. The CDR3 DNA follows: TGCAGCGTTGAGGCAGAGACAGGGCCCTACGAGCAGTACTTC.

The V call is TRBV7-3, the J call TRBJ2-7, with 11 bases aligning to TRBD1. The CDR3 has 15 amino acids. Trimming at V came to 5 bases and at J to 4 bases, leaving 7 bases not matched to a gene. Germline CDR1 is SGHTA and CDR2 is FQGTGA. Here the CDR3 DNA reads TGTGCCAGCAGCCTCGCCGGGACAGGGGGGTACGAGCAGTACTTC. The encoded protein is CASSLAGTGGYEQYF.

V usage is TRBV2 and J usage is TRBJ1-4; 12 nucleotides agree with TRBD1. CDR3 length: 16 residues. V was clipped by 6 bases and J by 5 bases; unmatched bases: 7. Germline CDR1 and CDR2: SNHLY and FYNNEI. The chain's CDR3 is CASRPGQGAQNEKLFF. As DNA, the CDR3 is TGTGCCAGCAGACCGGGACAGGGGGCGCAGAATGAAAAACTGTTTTTT.

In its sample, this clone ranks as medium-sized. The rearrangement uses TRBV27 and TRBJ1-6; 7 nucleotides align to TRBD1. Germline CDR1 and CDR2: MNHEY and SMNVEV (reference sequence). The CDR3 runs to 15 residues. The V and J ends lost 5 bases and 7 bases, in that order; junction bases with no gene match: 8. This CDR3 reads CASSPRQGVNSPLHF. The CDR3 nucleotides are TGTGCCAGCAGTCCCCGACAGGGCGTAAATTCACCCCTCCACTTT.

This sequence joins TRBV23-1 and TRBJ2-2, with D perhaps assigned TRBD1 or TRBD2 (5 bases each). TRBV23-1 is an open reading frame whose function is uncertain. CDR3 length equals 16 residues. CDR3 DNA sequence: TGCTTCCGTGAGGGGAATCAGCGGACGTGCACCGGGGAGCTGTTTTTT. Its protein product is CFREGNQRTCTGELFF.

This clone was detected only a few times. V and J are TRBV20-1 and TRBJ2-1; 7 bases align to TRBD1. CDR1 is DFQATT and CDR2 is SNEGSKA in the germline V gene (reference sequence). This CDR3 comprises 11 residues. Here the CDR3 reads CSPTGQSEQFF. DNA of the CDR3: TGCAGCCCGACAGGGCAAAGTGAGCAGTTCTTC.

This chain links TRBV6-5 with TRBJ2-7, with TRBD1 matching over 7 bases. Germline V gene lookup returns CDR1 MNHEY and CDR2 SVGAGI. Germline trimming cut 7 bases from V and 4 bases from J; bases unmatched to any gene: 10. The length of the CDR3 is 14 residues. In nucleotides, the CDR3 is TGTGCCAGCACCCGGGACAGCACATCATACGAGCAGTACTTC. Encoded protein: CASTRDSTSYEQYF.

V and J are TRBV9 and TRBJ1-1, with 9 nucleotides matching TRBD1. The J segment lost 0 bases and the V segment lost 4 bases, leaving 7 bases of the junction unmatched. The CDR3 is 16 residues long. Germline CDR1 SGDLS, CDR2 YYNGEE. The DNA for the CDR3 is TGTGCCAGCAGCCGGACAGGGGATCCGGTGAACACTGAAGCTTTCTTT. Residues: CASSRTGDPVNTEAFF.

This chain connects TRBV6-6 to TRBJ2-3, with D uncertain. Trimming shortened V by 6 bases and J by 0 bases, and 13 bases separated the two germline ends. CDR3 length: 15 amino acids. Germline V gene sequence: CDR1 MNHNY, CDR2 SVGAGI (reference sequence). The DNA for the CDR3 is TGTGCCAGCAGGGCCACCCCTTCTAGCACAGATACGCAGTATTTT. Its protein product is CASRATPSSTDTQYF.

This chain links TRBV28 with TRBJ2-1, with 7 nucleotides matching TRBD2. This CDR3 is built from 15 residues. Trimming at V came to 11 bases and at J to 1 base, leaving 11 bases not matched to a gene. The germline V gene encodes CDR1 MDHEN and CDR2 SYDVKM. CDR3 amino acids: CASSRVGGSYNEQFF. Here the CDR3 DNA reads TGTGCCTCCTCCCGGGTGGGGGGGTCCTACAATGAGCAGTTCTTC.

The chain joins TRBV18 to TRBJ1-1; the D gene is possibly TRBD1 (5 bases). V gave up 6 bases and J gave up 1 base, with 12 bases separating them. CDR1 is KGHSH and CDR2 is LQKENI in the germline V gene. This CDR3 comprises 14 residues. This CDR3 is CASSSGFGNTEAFF. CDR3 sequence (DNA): TGTGCCAGCTCCTCAGGGTTTGGGAACACTGAAGCTTTCTTT. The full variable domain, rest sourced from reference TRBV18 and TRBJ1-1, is NAGVMQNPRHLVRRRGQEARLRCSPMKGHSHVYWYRQLPEEGLKFMVYLQKENIIDESGMPKERFSAEFPKEGPSILRIQQVVRGDSAAYFCASSSGFGNTEAFFGQGTRLTVV.

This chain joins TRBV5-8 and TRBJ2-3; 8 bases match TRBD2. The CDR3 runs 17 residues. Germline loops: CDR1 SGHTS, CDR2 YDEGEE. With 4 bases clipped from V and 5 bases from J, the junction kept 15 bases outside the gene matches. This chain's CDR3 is CASSPSLRAGVGDTQYF. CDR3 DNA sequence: TGTGCCAGCAGCCCATCCCTCCGAGCGGGAGTAGGAGATACGCAGTATTTT.